Shown below are 5 T cell receptor beta chains from a single sample sequenced in a study of blood T cell repertoires in COVID-19. The repertoire was sequenced with immunoSEQ multiplex PCR; TCRdb's copy has only in-frame clones and lacks some. The sample carries more than 50,000 clones, approximately 88% recorded once. Source material: peripheral blood. All receptors derive from a human donor in a cohort sampled during active COVID-19.

In DNA form, the CDR3 reads TGCGCCAGCAGCCAAGAAGCTACGAGGACAGGTGACCTTGTCTGGGCCAACGTCCTGACTTTC. Translated, it gives CASSQEATRTGDLVWANVLTF. The gene calls are TRBV4-3 and TRBJ2-6; 7 bases are a match to TRBD1. CDR1 LGHNA and CDR2 YSLEER come from the germline V gene. V lost 0 bases and J lost 5; bases outside the gene matches: 19. CDR3 length equals 21 residues.

The chain recombines TRBV7-8 with TRBJ1-6; TRBD1 matches at 10 bases. With 5 bases clipped from V and 7 bases from J, the junction kept 2 bases outside the gene matches. Germline-derived CDR1 and CDR2 are SGHVS and FQNEAQ. The length of the CDR3 is 14 residues. The CDR3 loop is CASSQDRGNSPLHF. In DNA form, the CDR3 reads TGTGCCAGCAGCCAGGACAGGGGGAATTCACCCCTCCACTTT. Full variable domain (rest looked up from reference TRBV7-8 and TRBJ1-6): GAGVSQSPRYKVAKRGQDVALRCDPISGHVSLFWYQQALGQGPEFLTYFQNEAQLDKSGLPSDRFFAERPEGSVSTLKIQRTQQEDSAVYLCASSQDRGNSPLHFGNGTRLTVT.

J is TRBJ1-5 and V is TRBV19; 9 bases are shared with TRBD1. This CDR3 contains 17 residues. With 8 bases clipped from V and 0 bases from J, the junction kept 11 bases outside the gene matches. Germline V gene lookup returns CDR1 LNHDA and CDR2 SQIVND (reference sequence). CDR3 DNA sequence: TGTGCCAGTCTCCCGGGACAGGGAACTTATAGCAATCAGCCCCAGCATTTT. It is translated as CASLPGQGTYSNQPQHF.

The DNA of the CDR3 is TGTGCCAGCAGCCCCGGGTCCAAATCAGTCCCCGGGGAGCTGTTTTTT. Translating it yields CASSPGSKSVPGELFF. The rearrangement uses TRBV5-4 and TRBJ2-2; D gene unclear. There are 16 residues in the CDR3. Trimming shortened V by 4 bases and J by 6 bases, and 19 bases separated the two germline ends. CDR1 is SGHNT and CDR2 is YYREEE in the germline V gene (reference sequence).

This chain links TRBV13 with TRBJ2-1, with 9 bases fitting TRBD2. CDR3 length equals 15 residues. V lost 1 base, J lost 13 bases, and 11 bases stayed unmatched. Germline loops: CDR1 PRHDT, CDR2 FYEKMQ (reference sequence). Here the CDR3 DNA reads TGTGCCAGCAGCTTAGACTCAGGCGGGAGGGGGACTCAGTTCTTC. Translated, it gives CASSLDSGGRGTQFF.